These 13 T cell receptor beta chains originate from one sample sequenced in a study of blood T cells in healthy people across ages. Using a J-beta primer mix together with a sample-barcoded 5' primer, a second PCR was run for about 7 to 12 cycles. TCRdb processed the 5' RACE reads anew with MiXCR; each CDR3 protein has one entry. Among about 770,000 distinct CDR3 sequences listed, about 42% were seen once. Sequencing used blood. The receptors originated from a man in his 60s in good health.

This clonotype occurred a few times. V is TRBV29-1 and J is TRBJ2-7; D may be TRBD1 or TRBD2 (5 bases each). Germline CDR1 and CDR2: SQVTM and ANQGSEA. The CDR3 has 12 amino acids. Trimming cost V 6 bases and J 4 bases, with 13 bases left between them. The CDR3 DNA reads TGCAGCGTGAACCGGGACGGTTACGAGCAGTACTTC. Its protein is CSVNRDGYEQYF.

The V gene is TRBV3-1, the J gene TRBJ2-1; TRBD2 agrees at 8 bases. V shed 4 bases, J shed 2 bases, and the junction held 4 bases outside the gene matches. Germline CDR1 LGHDT, CDR2 YNNKEL (reference sequence). The CDR3 is made up of 15 amino acids. Written as DNA, the CDR3 is TGTGCCAGCAGCCCGGGGGGGTTTGCCTACAATGAGCAGTTCTTC. Protein product: CASSPGGFAYNEQFF.

This clonotype came up once. The chain uses TRBV10-3 and TRBJ1-2, with D possibly matching TRBD1 (5 bases). The CDR3 has 14 amino acids. CDR1 is ENHRY and CDR2 is SYGVKD in the germline V gene. The V end lost 6 bases, the J end lost 0 bases, and 11 bases lay between the germline ends. The CDR3 region has the DNA TGTGCCATCAGACGGGGGATCTCTAACTATGGCTACACCTTC. Translating it yields CAIRRGISNYGYTF.

The gene calls are TRBV7-9 and TRBJ2-5, with TRBD1 identical over 7 bases. Trimming removed 5 bases from V and 1 base from J; junction bases left unmatched: 7. The CDR3 loop spans 15 amino acids. CDR1 and CDR2 (germline): SEHNR, FQNEAQ (reference sequence). CDR3 in DNA: TGTGCCAGCAGCCCTAAGGGACAGATCCAAGAGACCCAGTACTTC. Translation gives CASSPKGQIQETQYF.

This chain uses TRBV2 with TRBJ2-1, with no clear D. Germline V lookup: CDR1 SNHLY, CDR2 FYNNEI. The CDR3 extends over 13 amino acids. V lost 7 bases to trimming and J lost 4 bases, with 11 bases between them. CDR3 residues: CASNSEFYNEQFF. The DNA of the CDR3 is TGTGCCAGCAACTCCGAGTTTTACAATGAGCAGTTCTTC.

V and J are TRBV15 and TRBJ2-5; 7 bases agree with TRBD2. This CDR3 is built from 17 residues. V was pared by 0 bases and J by 11 bases, with 18 bases of the junction left unmatched. Germline V gene sequence: CDR1 LNHNV, CDR2 YYDKDF (reference sequence). As DNA, the CDR3 is TGTGCCACCAGCAGAGATCCCTCACTAGCGAGCGAGAATGAGCAGTACTTC. It translates to CATSRDPSLASENEQYF. The full variable domain, its missing parts supplied by reference TRBV15 and TRBJ2-5, is DAMVIQNPRYQVTQFGKPVTLSCSQTLNHNVMYWYQQKSSQAPKLLFHYYDKDFNNEADTPDNFQSRRPNTSFCFLDIRSPGLGDTAMYLCATSRDPSLASENEQYFGPGTRLLVL.

The chain couples TRBV10-3 to TRBJ1-2; a weak D match, TRBD1 (6 bases). The ends were cut back, 10 bases at V and 2 bases at J, with 23 bases in the middle. CDR3 size: 16 residues. Germline V CDR1 and CDR2: ENHRY, SYGVKD. The CDR3 loop reads CATLKSPGTRNYGYTF. CDR3 nucleotides: TGTGCCACCCTTAAATCTCCCGGGACACGAAACTATGGCTACACCTTC.

This clonotype was seen a handful of times. The chain combines TRBV20-1 with TRBJ1-6; TRBD1 matches 8 bases. J lost 1 base, V lost 6 bases, and 5 bases had no gene match. Germline values: CDR1 DFQATT, CDR2 SNEGSKA (reference sequence). The length of the CDR3 is 15 residues. DNA of the CDR3: TGCAGTGCAGCCAGGGGGCTGTCCTATAATTCACCCCTCCACTTT. Protein sequence: CSAARGLSYNSPLHF.

V and J are TRBV5-1 and TRBJ1-1; maybe TRBD1 (5 bases). The CDR3 contains 13 residues. V lost 1 base, J lost 8 bases, and 12 bases lay in between. Per germline, CDR1 SGHRS and CDR2 YFSETQ. The CDR3 spells CASSLLGDAEAFF. The CDR3 nucleotides are TGCGCCAGCAGCTTGTTGGGGGACGCCGAAGCTTTCTTT. The full variable domain, its missing parts supplied by reference TRBV5-1 and TRBJ1-1, is KAGVTQTPRYLIKTRGQQVTLSCSPISGHRSVSWYQQTPGQGLQFLFEYFSETQRNKGNFPGRFSGRQFSNSRSEMNVSTLELGDSALYLCASSLLGDAEAFFGQGTRLTVV.

The CDR3 spells CASSLAGLGSRVQYF. CDR3 nucleotide sequence: TGTGCCAGCAGCTTAGCGGGACTAGGCTCCCGAGTTCAGTACTTC. The rearrangement uses TRBV5-5 and TRBJ2-4, with 8 nucleotides matching TRBD2. This CDR3 spans 15 amino acids. V lost 2 bases and J lost 11; bases outside the gene matches: 12. The germline V gene encodes CDR1 SGHKS and CDR2 YYEKEE (reference sequence).

The chain links TRBV20-1 to TRBJ2-1, with D possibly being TRBD1 (6 bases). Trimming left V 2 bases short and J 0 bases short, with 8 bases between. Germline lookup yields CDR1 DFQATT and CDR2 SNEGSKA (reference sequence). This CDR3 contains 14 residues. Here the CDR3 reads CSARKGDSYNEQFF. As DNA, the CDR3 is TGCAGTGCTAGAAAGGGGGACTCCTACAATGAGCAGTTCTTC.

V and J are TRBV2 and TRBJ2-5; 7 bases are shared with TRBD1. Trimming took 0 bases from V and 2 from J; bases not matched to a gene: 12. This CDR3 is 18 amino acids long. Germline V gene lookup returns CDR1 SNHLY and CDR2 FYNNEI. CDR3 sequence (DNA): TGTGCCAGCAGTGAAGCCCGTGAAACAGGGGCCATACAAGAGACCCAGTACTTC. Its protein is CASSEARETGAIQETQYF. The whole variable domain, filled in from reference TRBV2 and TRBJ2-5, reads EPEVTQTPSHQVTQMGQEVILRCVPISNHLYFYWYRQILGQKVEFLVSFYNNEISEKSEIFDDQFSVERPDGSNFTLKIRSTKLEDSAMYFCASSEARETGAIQETQYFGPGTRLLVL.

In its sample, this clonotype was seen a few times. The chain employs TRBV7-8 and TRBJ2-7, with D maybe TRBD1 (6 bases). The CDR3 extends over 15 amino acids. Germline loops: CDR1 SGHVS, CDR2 FQNEAQ. Trimming shortened V by 2 bases and J by 3 bases, and 14 bases separated the two germline ends. CDR3 nucleotide sequence: TGTGCCAGCAGCTTAACAGGGATGATGGGCTACGAGCAGTACTTC. Amino acid sequence: CASSLTGMMGYEQYF. The complete variable domain, with remaining parts taken from reference TRBV7-8 and TRBJ2-7, reads GAGVSQSPRYKVAKRGQDVALRCDPISGHVSLFWYQQALGQGPEFLTYFQNEAQLDKSGLPSDRFFAERPEGSVSTLKIQRTQQEDSAVYLCASSLTGMMGYEQYFGPGTRLTVT.